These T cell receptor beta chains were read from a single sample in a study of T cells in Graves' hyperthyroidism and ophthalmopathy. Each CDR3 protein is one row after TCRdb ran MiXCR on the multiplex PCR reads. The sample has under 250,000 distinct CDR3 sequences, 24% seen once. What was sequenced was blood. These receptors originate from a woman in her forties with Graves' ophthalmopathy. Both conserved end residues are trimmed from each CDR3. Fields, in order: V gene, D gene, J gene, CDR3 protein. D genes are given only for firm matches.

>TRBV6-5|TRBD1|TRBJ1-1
ATRQGAGTSTEAF
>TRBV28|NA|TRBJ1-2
ASSLEAGLMEGYT
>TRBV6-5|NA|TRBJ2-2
ASSYLNRNTGELF
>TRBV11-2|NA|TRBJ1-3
ASSLNGVRFSGNTIY
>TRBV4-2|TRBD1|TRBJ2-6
TSSQGAGGYSGANVLT
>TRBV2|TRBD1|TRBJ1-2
ASSGDRDHYGYT
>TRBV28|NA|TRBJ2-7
ASTLRAQAHEQY
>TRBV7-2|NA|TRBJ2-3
ASSLGLISTDTQY
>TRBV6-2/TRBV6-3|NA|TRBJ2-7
ASSPDGLPYEQY
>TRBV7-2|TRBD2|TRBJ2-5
ASSFSGRGETQY
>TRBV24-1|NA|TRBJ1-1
ATSDLRPNEAF
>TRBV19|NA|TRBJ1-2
ASSSTIGSRDGARFNYGYT
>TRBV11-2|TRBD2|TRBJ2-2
ASSWLAGGNTGELF
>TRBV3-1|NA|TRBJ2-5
ASSPGKGVWETQY
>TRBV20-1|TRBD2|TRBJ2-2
SAPSTSGTGGELF
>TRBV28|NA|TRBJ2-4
ASSPSGTPAGIQY
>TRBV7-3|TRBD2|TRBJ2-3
ASSRSGATDTQY
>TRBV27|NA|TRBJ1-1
ASRLIGDTEAF
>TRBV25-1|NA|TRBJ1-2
ASSPRYVGTGETPGYGYT
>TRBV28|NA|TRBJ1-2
ASSLGGQTTNYGYT
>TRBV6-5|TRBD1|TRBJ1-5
ASSYSGTGGEPQH
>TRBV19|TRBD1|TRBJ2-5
ASSRTGQGRGTQY
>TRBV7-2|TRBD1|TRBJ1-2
ASSYGTDTYGYT
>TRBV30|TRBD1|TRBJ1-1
AWSGGGPEAF
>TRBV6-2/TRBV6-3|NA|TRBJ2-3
ASSRPTTDTQY
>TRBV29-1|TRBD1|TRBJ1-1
STTDRGVGNTEAF
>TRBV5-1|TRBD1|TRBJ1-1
ASSFYRGQAEAF
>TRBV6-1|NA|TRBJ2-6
ASRVGGGANVLT
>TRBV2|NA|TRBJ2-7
ASSEAPYEQY
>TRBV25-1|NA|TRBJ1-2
ASSDRVGYGYT
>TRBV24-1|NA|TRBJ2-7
ATSDPSHYEQY
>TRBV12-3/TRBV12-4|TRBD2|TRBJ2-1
ASSFGLAGVEQF
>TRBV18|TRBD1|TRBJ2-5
ASQRDRGAETQY
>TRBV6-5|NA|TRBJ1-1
ASSYSIGVTEAF
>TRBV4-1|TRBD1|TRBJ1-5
ASSQVVGGSQPQH
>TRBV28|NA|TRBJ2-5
ASRRTAEETQY
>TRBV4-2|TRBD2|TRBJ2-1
ASSQETSGSGDEQF
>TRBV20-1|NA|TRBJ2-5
SARDGPQETQY
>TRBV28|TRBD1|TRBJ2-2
ASRTGGQGTGELF
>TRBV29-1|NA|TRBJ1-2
SVEWYNYGYT
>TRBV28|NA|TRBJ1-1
ASSFVASLIEAF
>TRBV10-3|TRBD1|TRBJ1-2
ATRGGKTGNYGYT
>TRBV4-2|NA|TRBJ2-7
ASSQDLVTSYEQY
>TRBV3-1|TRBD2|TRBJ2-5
ASSQVQREFPYQETQY
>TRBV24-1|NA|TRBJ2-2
ATSATGKGITGELF
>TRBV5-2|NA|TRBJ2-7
ASSLLLVASGYEQY
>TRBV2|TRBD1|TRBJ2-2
ASSDWATGGGGELF
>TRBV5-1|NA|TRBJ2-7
ASSNGPGVGEQY
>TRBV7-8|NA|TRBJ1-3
ATSWGPGSGNTIY
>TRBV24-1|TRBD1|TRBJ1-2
ATSDAGTGNGYT